Listed here are 8 T cell receptor beta chains from one sample, sequenced in a study of a mutant IDH1 vaccine in newly diagnosed glioma. The repertoire was sequenced with immunoSEQ multiplex PCR; TCRdb's copy has only in-frame clones and lacks some. The table includes under 75,000 clones, about 90% detected once. Time point described: baseline, week 1 (first vaccination visit). The treatment was: pre-vaccination baseline after standard-of-care therapy. This sample comprised PBMCs, obtained from a glioma patient treated with radiotherapy, temozolomide or both. Receptors were obtained from a man aged 45-60 years with glioma.

The rearrangement links TRBV19 to TRBJ2-7; 14 positions match TRBD2. Germline V gene lookup returns CDR1 LNHDA and CDR2 SQIVND (reference sequence). V gave up 6 bases and J gave up 4 bases; unmatched junction bases: 2. This CDR3 has 14 residues. CDR3 region: CASSGTSGSYEQYF. CDR3 nucleotide sequence: TGTGCCAGTAGCGGGACTAGCGGGAGTTACGAGCAGTACTTC.

This clone appeared a single time. J is TRBJ1-1 and V is TRBV30; maybe TRBD1 (5 bases). The CDR3 covers 14 residues. Trimming left V 3 bases short and J 1 base short, with 12 bases between. CDR1 is GTSNPN and CDR2 is SVGIG in the germline V gene (reference sequence). CDR3 amino acids: CAWSGGTGNTEAFF. The CDR3 bases are TGTGCCTGGAGCGGGGGGACGGGGAACACTGAAGCTTTCTTT.

The chain employs TRBV7-9 and TRBJ1-6; the match to TRBD1 covers 9 bases. The V gene end was trimmed by 5 bases and the J gene end by 14 bases; junction bases not matched to a gene: 10. Germline assignment: CDR1 SEHNR and CDR2 FQNEAQ (reference sequence). The CDR3 contains 14 residues. The CDR3 bases are TGTGCCAGCAGCAATCAACTCGACAGGGGGTCCCTCCACTTT. This encodes CASSNQLDRGSLHF.

The gene calls are TRBV30 and TRBJ1-4; D is possibly TRBD1 (5 bases). From germline, CDR1 is GTSNPN and CDR2 SVGIG (reference sequence). V was trimmed by 2 bases and J by 8 bases, leaving 15 bases between them. The CDR3 has 14 residues. The CDR3 is CAWSLRTTQEKLFF. CDR3 bases: TGTGCCTGGAGTCTCAGGACAACGCAGGAAAAACTGTTTTTT.

This clone showed up just once. The gene calls are TRBV15 and TRBJ1-1, with TRBD1 matching over 7 bases. The junction had 8 bases not matched to a gene; V was cut back by 4 bases and J by 3 bases. The CDR3 is 15 amino acids. The germline V gene has CDR1 LNHNV and CDR2 YYDKDF (reference sequence). The DNA of the CDR3 is TGTGCCACCAGCAATCTAGGACAGGAGGACACTGAAGCTTTCTTT. Protein: CATSNLGQEDTEAFF.

The chain couples TRBV28 to TRBJ1-2; possible D gene TRBD1, 5 bases. Trimming removed 8 bases from V and 5 bases from J, with 27 bases in between. The CDR3 is 17 residues long. Per germline, CDR1 MDHEN and CDR2 SYDVKM. The chain's CDR3 is CASGPSGRGRAHYGYTF. As DNA, the CDR3 is TGTGCCAGCGGGCCCAGTGGGAGGGGACGCGCCCATTATGGCTACACCTTC.

The V gene is TRBV11-2, the J gene TRBJ1-2; 9 nucleotides line up with TRBD1. Per the germline V gene, CDR1 is SGHAT and CDR2 is FQNNGV. CDR3 length: 15 residues. After removal of 1 base from V and 4 bases from J, the junction contained 4 bases not matched to a gene. The CDR3 coding sequence is TGTGCCAGCAGCTTAGGGGCACAGGGGGCCTATGGCTACACCTTC. Translated: CASSLGAQGAYGYTF.

This sequence joins TRBV5-6 and TRBJ1-1; TRBD1 is a possible D gene (6 bases). V was trimmed by 1 base and J by 1 base, leaving 8 bases between them. Germline CDR1 and CDR2: SGHDT and YYEEEE. This CDR3 contains 14 residues. CDR3 sequence (DNA): TGTGCCAGCAGCTTGATACAGGGGAACACTGAAGCTTTCTTT. Protein sequence: CASSLIQGNTEAFF.